Each of the 23 T cell receptor beta chains below was sequenced from the same sample in a study of blood T cell repertoires in COVID-19. The protocol was immunoSEQ multiplex PCR, while the TCRdb copy is restricted to in-frame clones and leaves out a portion. This table holds some 530,000 clones, about nine tenths found once. Sequencing was performed on PBMCs or T cells enriched from blood (not recorded which). The source of these receptors is a woman in her fifties or sixties who had recovered from COVID-19.

This clone was counted at least ten times. The J gene is TRBJ2-1, the V gene TRBV4-1; D perhaps matches TRBD1 (5 bases). This CDR3 is 16 amino acids long. Germline CDR1 reads MGHRA; CDR2 reads YSYEKL. V was clipped by 2 bases and J by 0 bases, with 11 bases between them. The CDR3: CASSQLDIISYNEQFF. CDR3 DNA sequence: TGCGCCAGCAGCCAACTGGACATAATCTCCTACAATGAGCAGTTCTTC.

The chain links TRBV3-1 (or the pseudogene TRBV3-2) to TRBJ1-5; perhaps TRBD1 as D (6 bases). The CDR3 spans 14 residues. V lost 8 bases and J 4 bases, leaving 15 bases between the germline ends. Per germline, CDR1 LGHDT and CDR2 YNNKEL (reference sequence). CDR3 residues: CASSLQGLNQPQHF. The CDR3 DNA is TGTGCCAGCTCCTTACAGGGACTAAATCAGCCCCAGCATTTT.

The gene calls are TRBV21-1 and TRBJ2-5; TRBD2, the table's D call, was not compared with the DNA. TRBV21-1 has pseudogene status. The CDR3 consists of 19 residues. The chain's CDR3 is CASSATTELTSGGQETQYF. In DNA, the CDR3 is TGTGCCAGCAGCGCAACCACCGAATTGACTAGCGGGGGACAAGAGACCCAGTACTTC.

This chain uses TRBV2 with TRBJ2-7, with D perhaps matching TRBD2 (5 bases). Germline V CDR1 and CDR2: SNHLY, FYNNEI. The CDR3 totals 12 residues. V gave up 4 bases and J gave up 4 bases, with 8 bases separating them. The DNA for the CDR3 is TGTGCCAGCAGTGCCGAGGGTTACGAGCAGTACGTC. This translates into CASSAEGYEQYV.

The chain has TRBV6-5 and TRBJ1-6; TRBD1 agrees at 9 bases. The ends lost 6 bases at V and 5 bases at J; junction bases unmatched: 5. Germline lookup yields CDR1 MNHEY and CDR2 SVGAGI. The CDR3 runs 15 residues. In DNA form, the CDR3 reads TGTGCCAGCAGAGCGGACAGGGGTAATAATTCACCCCTCCACTTT. It codes for CASRADRGNNSPLHF.

V usage is TRBV11-2 and J usage is TRBJ2-1; tentatively, D is TRBD1 (5 bases). V was cut by 2 bases and J by 4 bases, with 12 bases left in between. The CDR3 has 15 residues. CDR1 and CDR2 (germline): SGHAT, FQNNGV. The CDR3 nucleotides are TGTGCCAGCAGCTTAAACGGACACCATTACAATGAGCAGTTCTTC. This encodes CASSLNGHHYNEQFF.

The genes are TRBV3-1 (or the pseudogene TRBV3-2) and TRBJ1-5; 7 bases line up with TRBD1. CDR3 length: 15 amino acids. The V gene's germline CDR1 is LGHDT and CDR2 YNNKEL (reference sequence). After removal of 4 bases from V and 1 base from J, the junction contained 4 bases not matched to a gene. In DNA form, the CDR3 reads TGTGCCAGCAGCCGTAACAGGGGAAGCAATCAGCCCCAGCATTTT. Amino acids: CASSRNRGSNQPQHF.

V and J are TRBV14 and TRBJ1-4; perhaps TRBD1 as D (5 bases). CDR1 is SGHDN and CDR2 is FVKESK in the germline V gene. V was pared by 4 bases and J by 12 bases, with 12 bases between. This CDR3 is 12 amino acids long. In DNA form, the CDR3 reads TGTGCCAGCAGCCCTCGGGGGACGGAACTGTTTTTT. Encoded protein: CASSPRGTELFF.

The chain employs TRBV7-9 and TRBJ2-5, with D tentatively TRBD1 (6 bases). The CDR3 covers 17 residues. Germline V gene sequence: CDR1 SEHNR, CDR2 FQNEAQ (reference sequence). The ends were cut back, 5 bases at V and 3 bases at J, with 22 bases in the middle. The CDR3 reads CASSPPWGPQTKETQYF. CDR3 nucleotides: TGTGCCAGCAGCCCCCCGTGGGGGCCACAGACCAAAGAGACCCAGTACTTC.

The V call is TRBV7-2, the J call TRBJ2-2; 9 nucleotides agree with TRBD2. Germline lookup yields CDR1 SGHTA and CDR2 FQGNSA. The V segment lost 1 base and the J segment 7 bases; nucleotides outside the gene matches: 7. The CDR3 extends over 16 amino acids. The CDR3 loop is CASSLVGSGGFGELFF. CDR3 bases: TGTGCCAGCAGCTTAGTGGGTAGCGGGGGATTCGGGGAGCTGTTTTTT.

The chain recombines TRBV7-2 with TRBJ2-5; TRBD2 aligns across 9 bases. The germline gives CDR1 SGHTA, CDR2 FQGNSA. This CDR3 is built from 17 residues. With V trimmed by 1 base and J by 1 base, 7 bases remained unmatched. The CDR3 bases are TGTGCCAGCAGCTTAGGTGTGGCGGGGGGGCCCCAAGAGACCCAGTACTTC. This translates into CASSLGVAGGPQETQYF.

This rearrangement joins TRBV6-5 to TRBJ1-1; D possibly corresponds to TRBD1 (5 bases). The V end was cut by 2 bases, the J end by 4 bases, with 17 bases between. The CDR3 loop spans 16 amino acids. CDR1 is MNHEY and CDR2 is SVGAGI in the germline V gene. The CDR3, as DNA: TGTGCCAGCAGTTACAACCGCCCTGCGGGGGGCACTGAAGCTTTCTTT. Translating it yields CASSYNRPAGGTEAFF.

The V call is TRBV5-1, the J call TRBJ1-2, with 11 bases matching TRBD1. J gave up 4 bases and V 0 bases, and 2 bases lay outside the gene matches. CDR1 SGHRS and CDR2 YFSETQ come from the germline V gene. The CDR3 has 15 amino acids. CDR3 sequence (DNA): TGCGCCAGCAGCTTGGGAGGGACAGGGGGCTATGGCTACACCTTC. It is translated as CASSLGGTGGYGYTF.

V and J are TRBV30 and TRBJ1-1, with a tentative D call TRBD1 (5 bases). V was pared by 4 bases and J by 4 bases, with 10 bases between. The length of the CDR3 is 12 residues. Germline V CDR1 and CDR2: GTSNPN, SVGIG (reference sequence). CDR3: CAWIVRGTEAFF. The DNA for the CDR3 is TGTGCCTGGATAGTAAGGGGCACTGAAGCTTTCTTT.

The V gene is TRBV6-5, the J gene TRBJ1-2, with 7 positions matching TRBD1. The germline gives CDR1 MNHEY, CDR2 SVGAGI. The CDR3 is 13 amino acids. V was clipped by 6 bases and J by 7 bases; unmatched bases: 8. CDR3 bases: TGTGCCAGCAGACCGACAGGGTTGCGTGGCTACACCTTC. This translates into CASRPTGLRGYTF.

In its sample, this clone was seen once. This chain links TRBV5-6 with TRBJ1-3; unclear D gene. The V end was cut by 1 base, the J end by 0 bases, with 8 bases between. This CDR3 is 15 amino acids long. Germline assignment: CDR1 SGHDT and CDR2 YYEEEE. CDR3 sequence: CASSLLEDSGNTIYF. The CDR3 bases are TGTGCCAGCAGCTTGCTTGAGGACTCTGGAAACACCATATATTTT.

The V call is TRBV19, the J call TRBJ1-2, with unresolved D. V was trimmed by 9 bases and J by 4 bases, leaving 24 bases between them. The germline V gene encodes CDR1 LNHDA and CDR2 SQIVND (reference sequence). CDR3 size: 16 residues. The CDR3 protein is CASLPEKGVLSYGYTF. The CDR3 DNA sequence: TGTGCCAGCCTCCCGGAGAAAGGTGTTCTTAGCTATGGCTACACCTTC.

The chain has TRBV28 and TRBJ1-4, with 9 bases matching TRBD1. J gave up 7 bases and V 2 bases, and 14 bases lay outside the gene matches. CDR1 MDHEN and CDR2 SYDVKM come from the germline V gene. This CDR3 has 18 residues. Written as DNA, the CDR3 is TGTGCCAGCAGTTTAGCCGGGGGTACAGGGGGCGCTTCTGAAAAACTGTTTTTT. Protein product: CASSLAGGTGGASEKLFF.

This chain links TRBV18 with TRBJ1-2; 7 nucleotides align to TRBD1. Looked up from germline, CDR1 is KGHSH and CDR2 is LQKENI. The J segment lost 8 bases and the V segment lost 1 base, leaving 4 bases of the junction unmatched. The CDR3 runs to 13 residues. CDR3 sequence reads: CASSPLTGEGYTF. The CDR3 DNA is TGTGCCAGCTCACCACTTACAGGGGAGGGCTACACCTTC.

In this sample, this clone turned up once. The chain employs TRBV6-5 and TRBJ1-6; 7 nucleotides agree with TRBD1. Per the germline V gene, CDR1 is MNHEY and CDR2 is SVGAGI. The CDR3 consists of 14 residues. The V segment lost 6 bases and the J segment 3 bases; nucleotides outside the gene matches: 2. The CDR3, as DNA: TGTGCCAGCAGGGGGGACAGCTATAATTCACCCCTCCACTTT. Translation: CASRGDSYNSPLHF.

The chain is built from TRBV6-5 and TRBJ2-5, with TRBD1 matching over 10 bases. This CDR3 is built from 16 residues. Germline CDR1 and CDR2: MNHEY and SVGAGI. V was pared by 0 bases and J by 4 bases, with 5 bases of the junction left unmatched. The CDR3 DNA sequence: TGTGCCAGCAGTTACTCAAGGGACAGGGGAGGAGAGACCCAGTACTTC. Translated: CASSYSRDRGGETQYF.

The rearrangement links TRBV5-1 to TRBJ2-2, with 7 bases that match TRBD1. Germline V lookup: CDR1 SGHRS, CDR2 YFSETQ. Losses at the gene ends were 9 bases for V and 1 base for J; bases not matched to a gene: 6. The CDR3 covers 14 residues. The CDR3 region is CATQGTLNTGELFF. In DNA form, the CDR3 reads TGCGCCACACAGGGGACACTGAACACCGGGGAGCTGTTTTTT.

The rearrangement joins TRBV18 to TRBJ2-3; D is perhaps TRBD1 (7 bases). The V end lost 3 bases, the J end lost 6 bases, and 19 bases lay between the germline ends. The CDR3 is 16 residues long. CDR1 KGHSH and CDR2 LQKENI come from the germline V gene. The CDR3 sequence is CASSPSYRGGGDTQYF. The CDR3 DNA follows: TGTGCCAGCTCACCCTCCTACAGGGGAGGAGGGGATACGCAGTATTTT. The full variable domain, in which reference TRBV18 and TRBJ2-3 provide the parts outside the CDR3, is NAGVMQNPRHLVRRRGQEARLRCSPMKGHSHVYWYRQLPEEGLKFMVYLQKENIIDESGMPKERFSAEFPKEGPSILRIQQVVRGDSAAYFCASSPSYRGGGDTQYFGPGTRLTVL.